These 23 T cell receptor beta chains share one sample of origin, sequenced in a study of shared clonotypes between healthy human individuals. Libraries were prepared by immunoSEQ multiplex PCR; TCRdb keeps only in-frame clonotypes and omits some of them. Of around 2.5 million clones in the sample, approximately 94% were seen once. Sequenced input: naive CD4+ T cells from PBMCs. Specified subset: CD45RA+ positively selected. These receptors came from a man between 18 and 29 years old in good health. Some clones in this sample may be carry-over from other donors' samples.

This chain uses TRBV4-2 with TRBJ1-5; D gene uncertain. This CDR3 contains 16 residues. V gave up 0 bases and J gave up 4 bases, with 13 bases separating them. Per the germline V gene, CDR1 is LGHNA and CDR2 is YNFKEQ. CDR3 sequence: CASSQDWSGSNQPQHF. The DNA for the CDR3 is TGTGCCAGCAGCCAAGATTGGTCCGGGTCTAATCAGCCCCAGCATTTT.

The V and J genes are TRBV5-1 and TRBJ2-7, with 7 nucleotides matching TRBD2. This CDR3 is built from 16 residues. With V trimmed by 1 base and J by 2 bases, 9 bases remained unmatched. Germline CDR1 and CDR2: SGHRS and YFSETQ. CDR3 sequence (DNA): TGCGCCAGCAGCTTGCGGTCGGGGGGAAAAACCTACGAGCAGTACTTC. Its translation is CASSLRSGGKTYEQYF.

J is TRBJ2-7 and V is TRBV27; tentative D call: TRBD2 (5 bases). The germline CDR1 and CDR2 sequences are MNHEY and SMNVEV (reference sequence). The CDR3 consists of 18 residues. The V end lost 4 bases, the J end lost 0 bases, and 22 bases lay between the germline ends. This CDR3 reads CASSSPFMGIGSSYEQYF. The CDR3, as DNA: TGTGCCAGCAGTTCCCCCTTCATGGGGATAGGGAGCTCCTACGAGCAGTACTTC.

The CDR3 loop is CASSLESRLESSYEQYF. In nucleotides, the CDR3 is TGTGCCAGCAGCTTAGAGAGCCGACTGGAAAGCTCCTACGAGCAGTACTTC. The rearrangement uses TRBV13 and TRBJ2-7; the D is unclear. The CDR3 consists of 17 residues. Germline lookup yields CDR1 PRHDT and CDR2 FYEKMQ (reference sequence). V lost 1 base and J 0 bases, leaving 16 bases between the germline ends.

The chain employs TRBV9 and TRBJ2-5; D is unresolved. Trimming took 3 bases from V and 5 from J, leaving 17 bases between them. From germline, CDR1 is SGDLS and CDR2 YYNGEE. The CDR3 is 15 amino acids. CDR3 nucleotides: TGTGCCAGCAGCGACTACATGGAAGCTAGTGAGACCCAGTACTTC. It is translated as CASSDYMEASETQYF.

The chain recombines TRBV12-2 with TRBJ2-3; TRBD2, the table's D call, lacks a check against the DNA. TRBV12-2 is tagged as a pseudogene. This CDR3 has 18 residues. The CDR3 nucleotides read TGTGCAAGTCGCTTAATCCCCAGCGGGAAGTTGGGCACAGATACGCAGTATTTT. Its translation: CASRLIPSGKLGTDTQYF.

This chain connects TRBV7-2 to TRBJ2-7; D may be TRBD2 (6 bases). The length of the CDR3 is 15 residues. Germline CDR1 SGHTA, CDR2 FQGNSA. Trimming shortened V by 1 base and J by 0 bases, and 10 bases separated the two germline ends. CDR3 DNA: TGTGCCAGCAGCTTAGGAGCGGGCCACTCCTACGAGCAGTACTTC. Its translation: CASSLGAGHSYEQYF.

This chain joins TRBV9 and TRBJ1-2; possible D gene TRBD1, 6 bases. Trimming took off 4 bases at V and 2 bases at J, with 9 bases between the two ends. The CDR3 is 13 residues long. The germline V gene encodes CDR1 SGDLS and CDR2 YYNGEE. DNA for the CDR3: TGTGCCAGCAGCTTGCAGGGGAACTATGGCTACACCTTC. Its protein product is CASSLQGNYGYTF.

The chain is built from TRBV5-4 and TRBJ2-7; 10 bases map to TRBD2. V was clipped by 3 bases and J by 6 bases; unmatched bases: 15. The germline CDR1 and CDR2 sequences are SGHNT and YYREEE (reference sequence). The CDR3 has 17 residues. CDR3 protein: CASSSSGTSAGIREQYF. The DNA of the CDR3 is TGTGCCAGCAGCTCCTCCGGGACTAGCGCCGGGATTCGCGAGCAGTACTTC.

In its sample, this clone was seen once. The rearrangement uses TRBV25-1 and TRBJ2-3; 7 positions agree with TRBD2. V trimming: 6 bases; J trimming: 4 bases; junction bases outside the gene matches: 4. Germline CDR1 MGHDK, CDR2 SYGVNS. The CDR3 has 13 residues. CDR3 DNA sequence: TGTGCCAGCAGCATAGCGGGCGCAGATACGCAGTATTTT. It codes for CASSIAGADTQYF.

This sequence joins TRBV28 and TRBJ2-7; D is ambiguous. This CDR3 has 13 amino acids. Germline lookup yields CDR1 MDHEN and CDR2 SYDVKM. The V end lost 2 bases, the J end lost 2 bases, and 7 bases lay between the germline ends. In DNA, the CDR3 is TGTGCCAGCAGTTTAATATCCCCCTACGAGCAGTACTTC. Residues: CASSLISPYEQYF.

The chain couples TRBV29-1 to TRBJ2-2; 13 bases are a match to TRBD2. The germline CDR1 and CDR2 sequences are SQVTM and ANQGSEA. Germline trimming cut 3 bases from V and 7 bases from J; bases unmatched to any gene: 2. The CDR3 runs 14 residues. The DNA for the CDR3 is TGCAGCGTTGATTGGACTAGCGGGAGCGGGGAGCTGTTTTTT. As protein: CSVDWTSGSGELFF.

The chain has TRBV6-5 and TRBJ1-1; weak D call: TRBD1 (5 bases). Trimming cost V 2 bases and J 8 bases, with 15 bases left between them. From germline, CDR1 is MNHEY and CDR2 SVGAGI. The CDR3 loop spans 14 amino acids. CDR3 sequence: CASSYGAGVVEAFF. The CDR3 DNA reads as TGTGCCAGCAGTTACGGGGCTGGGGTTGTAGAAGCTTTCTTT.

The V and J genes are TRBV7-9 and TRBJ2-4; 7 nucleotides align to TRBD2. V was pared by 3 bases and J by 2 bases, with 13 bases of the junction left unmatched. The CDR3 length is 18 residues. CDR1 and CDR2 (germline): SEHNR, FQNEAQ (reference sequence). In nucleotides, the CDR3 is TGTGCCAGCAGCTTGAGATTTGGGGGAGGGCGTCCCAAAAACATTCAGTACTTC. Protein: CASSLRFGGGRPKNIQYF.

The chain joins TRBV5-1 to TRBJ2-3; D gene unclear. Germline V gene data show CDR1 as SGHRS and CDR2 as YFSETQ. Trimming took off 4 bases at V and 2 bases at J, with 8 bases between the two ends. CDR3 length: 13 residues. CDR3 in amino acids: CASSPPLTDTQYF. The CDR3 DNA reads TGCGCCAGCAGCCCTCCCCTCACAGATACGCAGTATTTT.

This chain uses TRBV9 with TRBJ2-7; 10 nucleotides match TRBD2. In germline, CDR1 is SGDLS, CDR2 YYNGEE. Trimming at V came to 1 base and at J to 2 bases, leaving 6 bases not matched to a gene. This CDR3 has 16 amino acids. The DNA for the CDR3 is TGTGCCAGCAGCGTACATAGCGGGAGGTCCCCCTACGAGCAGTACTTC. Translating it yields CASSVHSGRSPYEQYF.

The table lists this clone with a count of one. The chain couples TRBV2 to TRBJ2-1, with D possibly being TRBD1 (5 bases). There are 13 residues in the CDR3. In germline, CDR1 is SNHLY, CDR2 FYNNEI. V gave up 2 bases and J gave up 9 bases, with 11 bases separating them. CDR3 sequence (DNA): TGTGCCAGCAGTGAACAGGGATACGGTGAGCAGTTCTTC. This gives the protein CASSEQGYGEQFF.

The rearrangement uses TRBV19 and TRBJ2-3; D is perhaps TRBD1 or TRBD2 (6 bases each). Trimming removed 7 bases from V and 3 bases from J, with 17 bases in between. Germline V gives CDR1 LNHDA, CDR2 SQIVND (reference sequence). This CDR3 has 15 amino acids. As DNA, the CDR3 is TGTGCCAGTATGTTGGAGGGGGTCGGGACAGATACGCAGTATTTT. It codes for CASMLEGVGTDTQYF.

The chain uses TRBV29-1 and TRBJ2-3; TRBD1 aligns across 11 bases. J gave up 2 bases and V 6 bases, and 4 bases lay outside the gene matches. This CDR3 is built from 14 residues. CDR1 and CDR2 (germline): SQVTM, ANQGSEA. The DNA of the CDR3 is TGCAGCGTCCCGGGACAGGGGGACACAGATACGCAGTATTTT. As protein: CSVPGQGDTDTQYF.

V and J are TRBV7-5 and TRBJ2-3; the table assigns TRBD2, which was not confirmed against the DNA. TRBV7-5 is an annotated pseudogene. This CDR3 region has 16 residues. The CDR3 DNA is TGTGTCAGAAGCTTAGATCTGCGGGGTACCCACGATACGCAGTATTTT. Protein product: CVRSLDLRGTHDTQYF.

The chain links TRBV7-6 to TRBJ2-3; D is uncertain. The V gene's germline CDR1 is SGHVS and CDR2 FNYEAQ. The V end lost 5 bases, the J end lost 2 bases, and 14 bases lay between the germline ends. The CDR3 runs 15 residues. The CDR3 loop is CASSPALGLTDTQYF. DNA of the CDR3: TGTGCCAGCAGCCCCGCATTGGGCCTCACAGATACGCAGTATTTT.

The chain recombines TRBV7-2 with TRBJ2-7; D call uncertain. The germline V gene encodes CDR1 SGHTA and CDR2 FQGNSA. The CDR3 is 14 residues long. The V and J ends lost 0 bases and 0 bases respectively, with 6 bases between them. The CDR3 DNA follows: TGTGCCAGCAGCTTAGCGCACAGCTCCTACGAGCAGTACTTC. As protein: CASSLAHSSYEQYF.

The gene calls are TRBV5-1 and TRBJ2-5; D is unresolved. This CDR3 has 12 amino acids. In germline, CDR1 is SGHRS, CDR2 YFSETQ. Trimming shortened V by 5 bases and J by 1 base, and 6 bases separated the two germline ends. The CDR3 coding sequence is TGCGCCAGCAGATGGTCCCAAGAGACCCAGTACTTC. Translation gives CASRWSQETQYF.